The clone carrying this T cell receptor (beta chain) came up once. Its antigen is undetermined. Germline V gene lookup returns CDR1 LGHNA and CDR2 YNFKEQ. The CDR3 spans 13 residues. The V and J ends lost 3 bases and 7 bases, in that order; junction bases with no gene match: 6. The PCR employed 60 Vbeta primers together with 13 Jbeta primers. TCRdb's copy holds only in-frame clones and misses some; the assay was immunoSEQ multiplex PCR. The table records approximately 130,000 clones, approximately 80% of them present only once. This sample is part of a study of cytomegalovirus exposure and HLA in healthy donors. Study-level points and caveats: Previously analyzed data showed that most TCR beta V segments were productive at a frequency of about 90% or about 30%. Analyses of presence and absence presupposed an approximately uniform sequencing depth across donors.

The TCR originated in a man between 18 and 29 years old in good health and CMV-seronegative. The gene calls are TRBV4-2 and TRBJ2-7; 7 nucleotides line up with TRBD1. The material sequenced was PBMCs. CDR3 residues: CASSQSRGREQYF. CDR3 DNA: TGTGCCAGCAGCCAGTCGAGGGGGCGTGAGCAGTACTTC.